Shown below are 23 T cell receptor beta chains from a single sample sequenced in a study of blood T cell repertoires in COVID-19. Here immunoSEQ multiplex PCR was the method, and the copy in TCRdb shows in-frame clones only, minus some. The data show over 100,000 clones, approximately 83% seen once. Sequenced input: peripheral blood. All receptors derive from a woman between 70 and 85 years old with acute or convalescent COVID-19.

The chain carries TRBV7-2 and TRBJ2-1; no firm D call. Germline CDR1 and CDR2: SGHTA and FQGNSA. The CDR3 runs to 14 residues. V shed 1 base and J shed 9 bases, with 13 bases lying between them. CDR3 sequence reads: CASSLGTRSGEQFF. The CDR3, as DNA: TGTGCCAGCAGCTTAGGCACAAGGTCGGGTGAGCAGTTCTTC.

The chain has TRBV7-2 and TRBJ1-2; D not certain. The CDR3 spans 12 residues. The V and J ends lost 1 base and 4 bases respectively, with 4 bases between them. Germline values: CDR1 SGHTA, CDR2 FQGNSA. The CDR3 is CASSLDTYGYTF. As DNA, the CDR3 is TGTGCCAGCAGCTTAGACACCTATGGCTACACCTTC.

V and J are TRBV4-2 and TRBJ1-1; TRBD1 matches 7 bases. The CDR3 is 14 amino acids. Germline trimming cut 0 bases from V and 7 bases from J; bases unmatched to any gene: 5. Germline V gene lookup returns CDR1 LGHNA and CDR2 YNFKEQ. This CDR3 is CASSQDEGASEAFF. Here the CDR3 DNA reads TGTGCCAGCAGCCAAGATGAGGGGGCCAGTGAAGCTTTCTTT.

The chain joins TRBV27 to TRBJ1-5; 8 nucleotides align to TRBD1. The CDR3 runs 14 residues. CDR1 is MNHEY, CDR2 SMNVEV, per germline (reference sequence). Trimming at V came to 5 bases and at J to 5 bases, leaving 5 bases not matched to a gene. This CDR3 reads CASSRQGNDQPQHF. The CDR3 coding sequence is TGTGCCAGCAGTAGACAGGGGAATGATCAGCCCCAGCATTTT.

The CDR3 sequence: CASSSLKVEGTEAFF. As DNA, the CDR3 is TGTGCCAGCAGTTCCTTGAAGGTCGAGGGCACTGAAGCTTTCTTT. The rearrangement links TRBV6-2 or TRBV6-3 to TRBJ1-1; D is ambiguous. Per the germline V gene, CDR1 is MNHEY and CDR2 is SVGEGT. Deletions cut 4 bases from V and 4 bases from J, with 16 bases between. There are 15 residues in the CDR3.

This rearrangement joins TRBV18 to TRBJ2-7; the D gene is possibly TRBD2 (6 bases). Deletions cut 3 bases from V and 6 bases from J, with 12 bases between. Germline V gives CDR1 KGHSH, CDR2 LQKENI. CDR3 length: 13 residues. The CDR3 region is CASSPREEGEQYV. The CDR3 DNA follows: TGTGCCAGCTCACCCAGGGAGGAGGGCGAGCAGTACGTC.

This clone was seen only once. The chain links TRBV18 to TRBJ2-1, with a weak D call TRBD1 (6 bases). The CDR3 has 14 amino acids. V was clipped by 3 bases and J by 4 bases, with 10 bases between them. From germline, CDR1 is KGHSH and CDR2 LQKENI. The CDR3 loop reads CASSPETGYNEQFF. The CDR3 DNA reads TGTGCCAGCTCACCTGAGACAGGTTACAATGAGCAGTTCTTC.

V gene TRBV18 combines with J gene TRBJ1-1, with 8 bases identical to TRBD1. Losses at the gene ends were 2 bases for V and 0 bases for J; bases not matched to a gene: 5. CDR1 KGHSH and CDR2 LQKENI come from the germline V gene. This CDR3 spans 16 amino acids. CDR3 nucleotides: TGTGCCAGCTCACCATCCCAGGGGGCCATGAACACTGAAGCTTTCTTT. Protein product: CASSPSQGAMNTEAFF.

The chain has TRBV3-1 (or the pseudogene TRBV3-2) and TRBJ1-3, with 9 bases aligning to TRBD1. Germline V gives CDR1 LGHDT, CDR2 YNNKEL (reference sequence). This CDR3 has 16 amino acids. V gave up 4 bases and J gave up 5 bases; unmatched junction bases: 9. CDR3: CASSLTGTGYRNTIYF. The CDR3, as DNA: TGTGCCAGCAGCCTAACCGGGACAGGGTATCGAAACACCATATATTTT.

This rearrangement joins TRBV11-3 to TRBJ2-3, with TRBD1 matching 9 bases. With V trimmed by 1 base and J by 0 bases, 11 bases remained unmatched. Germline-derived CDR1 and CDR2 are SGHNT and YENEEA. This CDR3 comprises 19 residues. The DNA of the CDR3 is TGTGCCAGCAGCTTAGGTCTATATACCGGGACAGGGAGCACAGATACGCAGTATTTT. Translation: CASSLGLYTGTGSTDTQYF.

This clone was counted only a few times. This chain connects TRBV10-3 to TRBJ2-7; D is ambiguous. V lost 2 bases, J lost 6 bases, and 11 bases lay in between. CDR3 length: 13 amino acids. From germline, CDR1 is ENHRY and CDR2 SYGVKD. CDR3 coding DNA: TGTGCCATCAGTGAGAACATTGGCGGCGAGCAGTACTTC. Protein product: CAISENIGGEQYF.

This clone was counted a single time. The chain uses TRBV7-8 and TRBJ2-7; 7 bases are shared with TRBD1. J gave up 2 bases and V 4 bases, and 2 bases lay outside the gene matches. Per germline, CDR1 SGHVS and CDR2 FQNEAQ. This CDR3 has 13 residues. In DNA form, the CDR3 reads TGTGCCAGCAGCTGGGACAGAGCCTACGAGCAGTACGTC. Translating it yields CASSWDRAYEQYV.

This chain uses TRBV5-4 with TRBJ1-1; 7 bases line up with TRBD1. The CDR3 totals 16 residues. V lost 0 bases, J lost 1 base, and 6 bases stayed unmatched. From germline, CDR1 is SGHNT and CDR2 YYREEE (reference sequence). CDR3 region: CASSLAVNRGNTEAFF. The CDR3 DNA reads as TGTGCCAGCAGCTTGGCTGTGAACAGGGGGAACACTGAAGCTTTCTTT.

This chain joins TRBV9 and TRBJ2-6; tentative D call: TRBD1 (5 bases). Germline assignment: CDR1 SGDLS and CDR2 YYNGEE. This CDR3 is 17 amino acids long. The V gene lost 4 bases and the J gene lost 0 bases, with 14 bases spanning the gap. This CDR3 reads CASSSRVSLSGANVLTF. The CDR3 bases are TGTGCCAGCAGCTCCAGGGTTTCTCTCTCTGGGGCCAACGTCCTGACTTTC.

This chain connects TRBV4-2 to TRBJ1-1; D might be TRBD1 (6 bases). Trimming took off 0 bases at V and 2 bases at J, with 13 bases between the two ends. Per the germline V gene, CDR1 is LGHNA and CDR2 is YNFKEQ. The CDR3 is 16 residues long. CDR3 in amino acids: CASSQDEGGLNTEAFF. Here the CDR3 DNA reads TGTGCCAGCAGCCAAGATGAGGGGGGGCTCAACACTGAAGCTTTCTTT.

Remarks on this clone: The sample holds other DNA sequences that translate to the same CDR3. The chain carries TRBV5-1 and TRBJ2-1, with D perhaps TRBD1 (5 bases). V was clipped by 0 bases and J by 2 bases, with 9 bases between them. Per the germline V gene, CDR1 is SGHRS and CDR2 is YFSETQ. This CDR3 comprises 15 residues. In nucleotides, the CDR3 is TGCGCCAGCAGCTTGGGGGGCGGCACCTACAATGAGCAGTTCTTC. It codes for CASSLGGGTYNEQFF.

The CDR3 DNA reads as TGTGCCAGCAGCCCCGGGACTAGCGGACTAGCCAAAAACATTCAGTACTTC. It specifies CASSPGTSGLAKNIQYF. The rearrangement uses TRBV7-3 and TRBJ2-4; TRBD2 agrees at 11 bases. The CDR3 contains 17 residues. Germline V lookup: CDR1 SGHTA, CDR2 FQGTGA. V gave up 5 bases and J gave up 0 bases; unmatched junction bases: 6.

Written as DNA, the CDR3 is TGTGCCACCAGCAGAGAGGGGACAGGCGGATATGGCTACACCTTC. Amino acid sequence: CATSREGTGGYGYTF. The V and J genes are TRBV15 and TRBJ1-2; 8 nucleotides align to TRBD1. J was trimmed by 5 bases and V by 0 bases; bases with no gene match: 5. From germline, CDR1 is LNHNV and CDR2 YYDKDF (reference sequence). This CDR3 is built from 15 residues.

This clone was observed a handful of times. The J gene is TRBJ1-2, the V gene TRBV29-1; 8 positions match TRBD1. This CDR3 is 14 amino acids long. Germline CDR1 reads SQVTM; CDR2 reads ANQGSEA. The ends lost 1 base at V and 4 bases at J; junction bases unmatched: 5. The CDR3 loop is CSVEGRQGLYGYTF. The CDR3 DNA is TGCAGCGTTGAAGGCCGACAGGGGCTCTATGGCTACACCTTC. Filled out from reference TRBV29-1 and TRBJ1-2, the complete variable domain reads SAVISQKPSRDICQRGTSLTIQCQVDSQVTMMFWYRQQPGQSLTLIATANQGSEATYESGFVIDKFPISRPNLTFSTLTVSNMSPEDSSIYLCSVEGRQGLYGYTFGSGTRLTVV.

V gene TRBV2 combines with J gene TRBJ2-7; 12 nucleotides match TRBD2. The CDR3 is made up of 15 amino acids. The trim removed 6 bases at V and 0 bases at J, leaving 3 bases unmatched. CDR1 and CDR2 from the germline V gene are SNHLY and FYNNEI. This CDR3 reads CASRSTSGGSYEQYF. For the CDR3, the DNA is TGTGCCAGCAGGTCGACTAGCGGGGGCTCCTACGAGCAGTACTTC.

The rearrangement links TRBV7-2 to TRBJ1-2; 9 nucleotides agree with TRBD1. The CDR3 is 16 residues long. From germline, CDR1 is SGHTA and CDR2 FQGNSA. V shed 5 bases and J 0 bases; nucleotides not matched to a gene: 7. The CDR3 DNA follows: TGTGCCAGCAGCCTGGACAGGGGAGGAACTAACTATGGCTACACCTTC. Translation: CASSLDRGGTNYGYTF.

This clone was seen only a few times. The CDR3 DNA sequence: TGTGCCAGCAGCGGCGACGACAGTTTCTCCTACGAGCAGTACTTC. Translation gives CASSGDDSFSYEQYF. The V gene is TRBV9, the J gene TRBJ2-7, with D tentatively TRBD1 (5 bases). The CDR3 has 15 residues. The germline V and J ends were trimmed by 3 bases and 0 bases, with 13 bases remaining between them. Germline V gene lookup returns CDR1 SGDLS and CDR2 YYNGEE.

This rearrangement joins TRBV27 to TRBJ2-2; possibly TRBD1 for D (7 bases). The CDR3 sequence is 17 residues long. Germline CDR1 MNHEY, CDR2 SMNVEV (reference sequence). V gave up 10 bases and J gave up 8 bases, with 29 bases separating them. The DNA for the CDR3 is TGTGCCACCCCCGGACAGGTGGGGGAGTGGCGGGATGGGGAGCTGTTTTTT. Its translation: CATPGQVGEWRDGELFF.